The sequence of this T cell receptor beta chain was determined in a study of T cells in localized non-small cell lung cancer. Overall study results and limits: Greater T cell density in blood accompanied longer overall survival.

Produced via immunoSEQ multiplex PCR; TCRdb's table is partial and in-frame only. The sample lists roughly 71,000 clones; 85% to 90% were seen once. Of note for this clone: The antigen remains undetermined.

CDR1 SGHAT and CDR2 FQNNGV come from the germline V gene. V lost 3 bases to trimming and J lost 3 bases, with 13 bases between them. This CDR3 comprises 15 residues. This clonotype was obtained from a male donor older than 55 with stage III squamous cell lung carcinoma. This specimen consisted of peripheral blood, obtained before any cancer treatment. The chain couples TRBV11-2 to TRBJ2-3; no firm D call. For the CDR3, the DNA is TGTGCCAGCAGCTTCGTGGGCGTGCGGACAGATACGCAGTATTTT. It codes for CASSFVGVRTDTQYF.